This entry concerns a single T cell receptor beta chain. Its antigen is unidentified. A much bigger clone sits one base away, suggesting this may be a read error. TCRdb analysed the reads with MiXCR anew, one entry per CDR3 protein. The sample has hundreds of thousands of distinct CDR3 sequences, roughly 30% seen once. This sample was included in a study of T cell repertoires in cytomegalovirus infection. Across the whole study: Matching HLA type and CMV infection were both indicated by public TCR beta signatures.

The CDR3 is 17 residues long. Looked up from germline, CDR1 is SGHTA and CDR2 is FQGNSA. Study-wide points: There were HLA-C-restricted CMV-specific TCR beta clonotypes dominating the ex vivo response.

This clonotype originated in a human donor in good health (CMV status not recorded). Some clones in this sample may be carry-over from other donors' samples. The sequenced sample was cultured PBMCs, obtained from culture after CMV antigen stimulation. V gene TRBV7-2 combines with J gene TRBJ2-1, with 8 bases identical to TRBD2. The CDR3 loop is CASSLNFVAGSYNEQSF. The CDR3 DNA reads as TGTGCCAGCAGCTTAAATTTCGTAGCGGGGTCGTACAATGAGCAGTCCTTC. Variable domain in full (rest from reference TRBV7-2 and TRBJ2-1): GAGVSQSPSNKVTEKGKDVELRCDPISGHTALYWYRQSLGQGLEFLIYFQGNSAPDKSGLPSDRFSAERTGGSVSTLTIQRTQQEDSAVYLCASSLNFVAGSYNEQSFGPGTRLTVL.